This T cell receptor (beta chain) originates from a study of shared clonotypes between healthy human individuals. CD8 cells regarded as naive lacked CD45RO, were positively chosen for CCR7, and omitted terminally differentiated effector memory CD45RA+ cells. The CDR3 is 14 amino acids. The germline V gene has CDR1 SEHNR and CDR2 FQNEAQ (reference sequence). V lost 7 bases and J lost 7, with 17 bases in between. The repertoire was sequenced with immunoSEQ multiplex PCR; TCRdb's copy has only in-frame clones and lacks some. The data hold fewer than 1 million clones, with roughly 96% observed a single time.

The chain carries TRBV7-9 and TRBJ2-1; possibly TRBD2 for D (7 bases). Sequencing input: naive CD8+ T cells sorted from blood. This sequence originates from a man aged 25 to 40 in good health. CDR3 nucleotide sequence: TGTGCCAGCAACCCACAGGGAGGGGGGAATGAGCAGTTCTTC. Residues: CASNPQGGGNEQFF.